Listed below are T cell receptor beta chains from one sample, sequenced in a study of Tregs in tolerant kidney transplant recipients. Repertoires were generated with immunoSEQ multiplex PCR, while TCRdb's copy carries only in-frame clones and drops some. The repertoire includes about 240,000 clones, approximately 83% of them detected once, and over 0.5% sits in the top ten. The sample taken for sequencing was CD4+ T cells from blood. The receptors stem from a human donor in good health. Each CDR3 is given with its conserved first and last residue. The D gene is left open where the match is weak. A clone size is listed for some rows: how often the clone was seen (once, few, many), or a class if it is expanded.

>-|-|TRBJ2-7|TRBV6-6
TGTGCCAGCACTCTCTCGGACGGTACCTACGAGCAGTACTTC
CASTLSDGTYEQYF
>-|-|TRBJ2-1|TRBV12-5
TGTGCTAGCCGTTTCGACAGTAGCTACAATGAGCAGTTCTTC
CASRFDSSYNEQFF
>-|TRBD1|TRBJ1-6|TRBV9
TGTGCCAGCAGCCCGAGCCTTGACAGGGCCGATTCACCCCTCCACTTT
CASSPSLDRADSPLHF
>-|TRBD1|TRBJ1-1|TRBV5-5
TGTGCCAGCAGCTTGGACACAGGGGTCAGAGCTTTCTTT
CASSLDTGVRAFF
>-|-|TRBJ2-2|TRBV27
TGTGCCAGCAGCGCCATGGGGTGGGCCGAACCCGGGGAGCTGTTTTTT
CASSAMGWAEPGELFF
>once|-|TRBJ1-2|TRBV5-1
TGCGCCAGCAGCTTGGGGCCGACCTCTTGGGGCTACACCTTC
CASSLGPTSWGYTF
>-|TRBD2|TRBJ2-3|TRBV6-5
TGTGCCAGCAGTTGGACTAGCGGGGGCGATACGCAGTATTTT
CASSWTSGGDTQYF
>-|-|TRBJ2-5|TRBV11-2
TGTGCCAGCAGCTCCCACCAGACCCAGTACTTC
CASSSHQTQYF
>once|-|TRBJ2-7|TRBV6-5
TGTGCCAGCAGTTACCTAACTGGACTACCCGGGGTGGAGCAGTACTTC
CASSYLTGLPGVEQYF
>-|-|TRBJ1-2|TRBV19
TGTGCCAGTAGTCGAATTTTTGAGTTGGTTACTAGCTATGGCTACACCTTC
CASSRIFELVTSYGYTF
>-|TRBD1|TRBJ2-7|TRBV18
TGTGCCAGCTCAACCTACGCAGGGGGCGGCGGATACGAGCAGTACTTC
CASSTYAGGGGYEQYF
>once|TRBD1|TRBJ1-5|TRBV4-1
TGCGCCAGCAGCCATACCCCCACAGGGGGCGAACAGCCCCAGCATTTT
CASSHTPTGGEQPQHF
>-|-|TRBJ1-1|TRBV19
TGTGCCAGTACCAGCGCTTACATGAACACTGAAGCTTTCTTT
CASTSAYMNTEAFF
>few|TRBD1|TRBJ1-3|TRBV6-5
TGTGCCAGCAGTTTGGGACAGGGGGCCGGAAACACCATATATTTT
CASSLGQGAGNTIYF
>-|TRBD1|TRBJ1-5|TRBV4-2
TGTGCCAGCAGCCAAGATAGGACAGGGTATAGCAATCAGCCCCAGCATTTT
CASSQDRTGYSNQPQHF
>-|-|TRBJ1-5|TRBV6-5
TGTGCCAGCAGTTACGCACGGGGGAGCAATCAGCCCCAGCATTTT
CASSYARGSNQPQHF
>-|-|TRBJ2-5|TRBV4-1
TGCGCCAGCAGCCAAAATAGCAGGACCCAAGAGACCCAGTACTTC
CASSQNSRTQETQYF
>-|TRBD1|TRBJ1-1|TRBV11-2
TGTGCCAGCAGTCAACCGGGACAGCCCATGAACACTGAAGCTTTCTTT
CASSQPGQPMNTEAFF
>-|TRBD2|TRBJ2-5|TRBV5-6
TGTGCCAGCAGCTTCCGACTAGCGGGGGTGGAGGAGACCCAGTACTTC
CASSFRLAGVEETQYF
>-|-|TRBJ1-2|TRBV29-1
TGCAGCGTTGAAGGACAGGATAACTATGGCTACACCTTC
CSVEGQDNYGYTF
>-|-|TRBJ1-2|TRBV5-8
TGTGCCAGCAGCTTGGATCTCGTCCAGACCCTATCCTATGGCTACACCTTC
CASSLDLVQTLSYGYTF
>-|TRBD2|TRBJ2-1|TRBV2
TGTGCCAGCAGTGCGAGGACTAGGAATCTCTACAATGAGCAGTTCTTC
CASSARTRNLYNEQFF
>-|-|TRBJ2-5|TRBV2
TGTGCCAGCAGTGCTCTTACAGGGTTCCAAGAGACCCAGTACTTC
CASSALTGFQETQYF
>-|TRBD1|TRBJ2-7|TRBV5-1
TGCGCCAGCAGCTCAAGGACAGGGGGCGCCGAGCAGTACTTC
CASSSRTGGAEQYF
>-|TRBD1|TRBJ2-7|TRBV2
TGTGCCAGTGGGACAGAGGGGGCCTACGAGCAGTACTTC
CASGTEGAYEQYF
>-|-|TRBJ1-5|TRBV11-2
TGTGCCAGCAGCTTGCGGGGGGGCGGTCAGCCCCAGCATTTT
CASSLRGGGQPQHF
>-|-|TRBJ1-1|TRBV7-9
TGTGCCAGCAGCTTGATGAATACTGAAGCTTTCTTT
CASSLMNTEAFF
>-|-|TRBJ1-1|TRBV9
TGTGCCAGCAGCGTAGTAGGGCAGAACACTGAAGCTTTCTTT
CASSVVGQNTEAFF
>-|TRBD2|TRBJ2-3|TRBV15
TGTGCCACCAGCAGAGATTACAGCGGGGGCACAGATACGCAGTATTTT
CATSRDYSGGTDTQYF
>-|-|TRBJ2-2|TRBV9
TGTGCCAGCAGCGTAGAGGTGCCAGCAAAGAACACCGGGGAGCTGTTTTTT
CASSVEVPAKNTGELFF
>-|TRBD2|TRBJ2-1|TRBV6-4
TGTGCCAGCAGTCCCCTGACTAGCCCGACCTACAATGAGCAGTTCTTC
CASSPLTSPTYNEQFF
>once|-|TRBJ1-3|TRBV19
TGTGCCAGTGGACGACAGCGAAACACCATATATTTT
CASGRQRNTIYF
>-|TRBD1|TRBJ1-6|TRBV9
TGTGCCAGCAGCGGGCGGGGGATACAGGGGAATTCACCCCTCCACTTT
CASSGRGIQGNSPLHF
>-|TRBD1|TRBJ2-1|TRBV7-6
TGTGCCAGCAGCCTCCGGGACAGATACAATGAGCAGTTCTTC
CASSLRDRYNEQFF
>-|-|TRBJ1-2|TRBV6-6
TGTGCCAGCAGTTACCTAACAGGGCCCTATGGCTACACCTTC
CASSYLTGPYGYTF
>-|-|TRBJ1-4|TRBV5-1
TGCGCCAGCAGCCGGGGGGATCCGGGGGCTAATGAAAAACTGTTTTTT
CASSRGDPGANEKLFF
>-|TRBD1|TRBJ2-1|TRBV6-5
TGTGCCAGCAGCTTGGACAGGGGGCGCGGAGAGCAGTTCTTC
CASSLDRGRGEQFF
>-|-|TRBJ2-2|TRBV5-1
TGCGCCAGCAGCTTGGAAGGCAGCGCGAACACCGGGGAGCTGTTTTTT
CASSLEGSANTGELFF
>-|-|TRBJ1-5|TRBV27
TGTGCCAGCAGGCCCCAGTGGGTTTCCAAGTTCGGTCAGCCCCAGCATTTT
CASRPQWVSKFGQPQHF
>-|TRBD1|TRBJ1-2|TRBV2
TGTGCCAGCAGTCCCGGGACAGGGAACTATGGCTACACCTTC
CASSPGTGNYGYTF